This record concerns one T cell receptor beta chain sequence. The germline gives CDR1 SGHTA, CDR2 FQGNSA. The V segment lost 3 bases and the J segment 3 bases; nucleotides outside the gene matches: 7. The CDR3 loop spans 17 amino acids. This entry belongs to a study of T-cell memory formation after mild COVID-19. Via MiXCR, TCRdb re-called the 5' RACE reads, giving one row per CDR3 protein. The profile covers a few hundred thousand distinct CDR3 sequences, with 24% appearing a single time and about 8.7% taken by the ten largest. The clonotype originates from an adult woman who had mild COVID-19 (a few samples of this study predate the infection). Cell type and time point are not known. The chain has TRBV7-2 and TRBJ2-5; 13 bases fit TRBD2. Sequenced sample: PBMCs or a T cell subset sorted from them (not recorded which). The CDR3 protein is CASSFQPGTSGKETQYF. CDR3 sequence (DNA): TGTGCCAGCAGCTTCCAGCCAGGGACTAGCGGGAAAGAGACCCAGTACTTC.